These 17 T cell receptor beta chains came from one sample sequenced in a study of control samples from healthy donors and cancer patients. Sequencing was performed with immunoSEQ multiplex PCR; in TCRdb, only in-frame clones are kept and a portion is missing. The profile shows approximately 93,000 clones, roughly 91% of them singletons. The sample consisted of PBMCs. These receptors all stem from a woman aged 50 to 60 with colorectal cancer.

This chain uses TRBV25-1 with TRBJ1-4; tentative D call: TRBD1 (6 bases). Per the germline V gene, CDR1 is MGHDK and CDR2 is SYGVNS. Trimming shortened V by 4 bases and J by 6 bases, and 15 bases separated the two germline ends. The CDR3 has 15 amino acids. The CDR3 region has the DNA TGTGCCAGCAGTGTGGGGGCCTCTCCTTATGAAAAACTGTTTTTT. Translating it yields CASSVGASPYEKLFF.

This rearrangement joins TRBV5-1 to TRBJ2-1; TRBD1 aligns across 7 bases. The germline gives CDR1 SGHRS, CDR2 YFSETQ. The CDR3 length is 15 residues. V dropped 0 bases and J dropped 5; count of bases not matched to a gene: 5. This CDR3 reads CASSLGDRDHNEQFF. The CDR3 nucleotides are TGCGCCAGCAGCTTGGGCGACAGGGACCACAATGAGCAGTTCTTC.

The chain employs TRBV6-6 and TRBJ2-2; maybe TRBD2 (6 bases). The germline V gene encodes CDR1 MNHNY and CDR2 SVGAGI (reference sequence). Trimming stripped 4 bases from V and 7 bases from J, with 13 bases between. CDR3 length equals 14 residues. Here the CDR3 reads CASSSRGGSGELFF. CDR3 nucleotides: TGTGCCAGCAGTTCCCGGGGAGGTAGCGGGGAGCTGTTTTTT.

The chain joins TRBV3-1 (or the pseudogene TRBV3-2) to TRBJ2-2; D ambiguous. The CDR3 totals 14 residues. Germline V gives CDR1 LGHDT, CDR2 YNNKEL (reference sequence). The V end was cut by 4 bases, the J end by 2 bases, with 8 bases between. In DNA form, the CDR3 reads TGTGCCAGCAGCCGTTGGGATAACACCGGGGAGCTGTTTTTT. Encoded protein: CASSRWDNTGELFF.

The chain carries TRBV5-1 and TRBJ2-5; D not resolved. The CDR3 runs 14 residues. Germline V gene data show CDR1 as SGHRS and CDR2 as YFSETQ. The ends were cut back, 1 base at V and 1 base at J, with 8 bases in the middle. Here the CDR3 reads CASSLLSPQETQYF. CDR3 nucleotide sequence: TGCGCCAGCAGCTTGCTCAGCCCCCAAGAGACCCAGTACTTC. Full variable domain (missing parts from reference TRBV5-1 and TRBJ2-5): KAGVTQTPRYLIKTRGQQVTLSCSPISGHRSVSWYQQTPGQGLQFLFEYFSETQRNKGNFPGRFSGRQFSNSRSEMNVSTLELGDSALYLCASSLLSPQETQYFGPGTRLLVL.

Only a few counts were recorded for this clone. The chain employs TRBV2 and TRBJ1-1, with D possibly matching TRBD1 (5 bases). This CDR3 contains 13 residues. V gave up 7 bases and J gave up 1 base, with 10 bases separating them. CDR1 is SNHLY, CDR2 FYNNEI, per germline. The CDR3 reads CASTRAENTEAFF. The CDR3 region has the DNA TGTGCCAGCACCAGGGCGGAGAACACTGAAGCTTTCTTT.

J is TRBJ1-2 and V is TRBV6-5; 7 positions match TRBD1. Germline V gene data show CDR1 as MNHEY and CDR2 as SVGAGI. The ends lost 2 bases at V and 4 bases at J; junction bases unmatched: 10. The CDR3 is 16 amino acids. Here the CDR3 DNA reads TGTGCCAGCAGTTACCGTGTGACAGGGAGAATCTATGGCTACACCTTC. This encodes CASSYRVTGRIYGYTF.

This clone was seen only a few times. In DNA, the CDR3 is TGTGCCAGCAGGGACGAATGGAACACCATATATTTT. Translation gives CASRDEWNTIYF. The rearrangement joins TRBV2 to TRBJ1-3; D is undetermined. Trimming took 6 bases from V and 7 from J, leaving 10 bases between them. This CDR3 is built from 12 residues. In germline, CDR1 is SNHLY, CDR2 FYNNEI.

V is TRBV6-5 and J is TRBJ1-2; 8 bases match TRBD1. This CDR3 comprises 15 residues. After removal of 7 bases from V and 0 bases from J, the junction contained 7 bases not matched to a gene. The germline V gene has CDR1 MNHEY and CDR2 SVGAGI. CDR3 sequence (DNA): TGTGCCAGCAAACCGGACAGGGATACTAACTATGGCTACACCTTC. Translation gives CASKPDRDTNYGYTF.

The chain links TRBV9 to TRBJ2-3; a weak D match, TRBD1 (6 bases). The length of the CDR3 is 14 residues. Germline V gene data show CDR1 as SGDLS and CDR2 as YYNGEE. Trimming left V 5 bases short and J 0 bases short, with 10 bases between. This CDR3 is CASSRTVSTDTQYF. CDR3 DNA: TGTGCCAGCAGTCGGACAGTTAGCACAGATACGCAGTATTTT.

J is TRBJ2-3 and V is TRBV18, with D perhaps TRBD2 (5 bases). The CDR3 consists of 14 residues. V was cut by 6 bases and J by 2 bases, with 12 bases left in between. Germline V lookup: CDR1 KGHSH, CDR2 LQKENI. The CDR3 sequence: CASSRRENTDTQYF. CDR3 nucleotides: TGTGCCAGCTCTCGCCGGGAAAACACAGATACGCAGTATTTT.

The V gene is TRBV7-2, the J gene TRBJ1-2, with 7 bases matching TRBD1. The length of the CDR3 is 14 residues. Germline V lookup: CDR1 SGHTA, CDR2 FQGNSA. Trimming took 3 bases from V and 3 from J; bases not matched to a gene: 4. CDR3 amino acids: CASSFTGADYGYTF. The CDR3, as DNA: TGTGCCAGCAGCTTTACAGGGGCGGACTATGGCTACACCTTC.

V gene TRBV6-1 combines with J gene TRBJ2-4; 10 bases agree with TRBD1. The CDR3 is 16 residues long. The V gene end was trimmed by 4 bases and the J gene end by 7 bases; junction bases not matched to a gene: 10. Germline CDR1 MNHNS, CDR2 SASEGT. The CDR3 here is CASSGTGTGALNIQYF. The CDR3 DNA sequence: TGTGCCAGCAGTGGCACCGGGACAGGGGCTTTGAACATTCAGTACTTC.

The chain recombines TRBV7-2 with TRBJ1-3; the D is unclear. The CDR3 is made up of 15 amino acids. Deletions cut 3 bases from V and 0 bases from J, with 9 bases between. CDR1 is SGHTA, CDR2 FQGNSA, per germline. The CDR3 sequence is CASSLVFLSGNTIYF. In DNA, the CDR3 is TGTGCCAGCAGCTTGGTTTTCCTCTCTGGAAACACCATATATTTT.

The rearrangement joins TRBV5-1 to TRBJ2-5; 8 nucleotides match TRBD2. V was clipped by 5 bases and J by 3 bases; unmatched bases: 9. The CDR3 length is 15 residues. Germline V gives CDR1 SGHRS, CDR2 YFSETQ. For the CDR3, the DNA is TGCGCCAGCAGTCTAGGACTAGCAGAGGAAGAGACCCAGTACTTC. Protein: CASSLGLAEEETQYF.

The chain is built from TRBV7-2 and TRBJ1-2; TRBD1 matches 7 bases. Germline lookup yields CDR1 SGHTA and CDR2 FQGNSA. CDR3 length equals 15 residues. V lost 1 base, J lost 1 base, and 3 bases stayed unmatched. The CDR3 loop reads CASSLEGQFNYGYTF. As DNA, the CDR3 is TGTGCCAGCAGCTTAGAGGGACAGTTTAACTATGGCTACACCTTC.

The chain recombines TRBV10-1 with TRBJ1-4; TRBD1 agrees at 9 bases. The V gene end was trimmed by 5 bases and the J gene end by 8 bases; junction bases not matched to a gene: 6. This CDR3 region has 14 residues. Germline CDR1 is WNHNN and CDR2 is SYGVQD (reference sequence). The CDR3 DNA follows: TGCGCCAGCAGTCCACAGGGGGCCAGGGAAAAACTGTTTTTT. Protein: CASSPQGAREKLFF.